A single T cell receptor (beta chain) is shown here with its context. The data are from a study of control samples from healthy donors and cancer patients. This CDR3 contains 16 residues. Assay used: immunoSEQ multiplex PCR; TCRdb lists only in-frame clones, some missing. The table shows approximately 100,000 clones, with 88% occurring only once. The rearrangement joins TRBV12-1 to TRBJ2-2; whether TRBD1, the table's D call, matches the DNA was not checked. TRBV12-1 is a known pseudogene. This receptor was identified in a man aged 30 to 39 in good health. The specimen sequenced was blood. CDR3 DNA: TGTGCCAGCAGCTTTGCTGACCACCAGGGCTCCGGGGAGCTGTTTTTT. Translation: CASSFADHQGSGELFF.